This T cell receptor beta chain comes out of a study of cytomegalovirus exposure and HLA in healthy donors. Study-level findings and limits: A later analysis found most CMV-associated TCR beta chains apparently HLA-restricted. Some highly shared sequence variants likely arose as a pipeline artifact.

CDR1 and CDR2 (germline): SGHTA, FQGTGA. V was pared by 5 bases and J by 9 bases, with 7 bases of the junction left unmatched. This CDR3 contains 14 residues. Donors sampled were nominally healthy, though unrecorded immune exposures were likely. On this clone itself: Antigen unknown.

The PCR had 60 Vbeta and 13 Jbeta primers. Using immunoSEQ multiplex PCR, the repertoire was profiled, and TCRdb retains in-frame clones only, with some absent. The table has some 110,000 clones, around 67% seen once. Sequenced input: PBMCs. The V gene is TRBV7-3, the J gene TRBJ1-6, with TRBD1 matching over 7 bases. The sequence was collected from a man between 60 and 75 years old in good health and CMV-seropositive. The CDR3, as DNA: TGTGCCAGCAGCGCTACGACAGGGACTTCACCCCTCCACTTT. Residues: CASSATTGTSPLHF.